This is a list of T cell receptor beta chains from one sample in a study of human T cells and chemical hapten exposure. TCRdb fed the RACE reads into MiXCR, producing one record per CDR3 protein. Among over 85,000 distinct CDR3 sequences listed, roughly 10% were seen once. The sequences come from whole blood, collected in connection with sensitization to the hapten diphenylcyclopropenone (DPC). These receptors were collected from an older woman with alopecia areata. Some clones in this sample may be carry-over from other donors' samples. Each CDR3 is given with its conserved first and last residue. Fields, in order: V gene, clone size, J gene, CDR3 protein. A row's size may be missing; if present it is once, few, many or a size class.

TRBV18,few,TRBJ2-2,CASSPYRENTGELFF
TRBV11-2,few,TRBJ2-7,CASSPVRRQGAYEQYF
TRBV12-3/TRBV12-4,.,TRBJ2-7,CASRGRLVSEQYF
TRBV3-1,few,TRBJ1-1,CASSAAGTEAFF
TRBV5-1,many,TRBJ2-1,CASSPTSGGALRSYNEQFF
TRBV4-1,many,TRBJ1-5,CASSQDSAPGVGQPQHF
TRBV20-1,many,TRBJ2-5,CSAPNAGFGETQYF
TRBV20-1,.,TRBJ2-3,CSAREASPLGLYTQYF
TRBV7-3,few,TRBJ2-3,CASSLDLTDTQYF
TRBV7-3,many,TRBJ2-5,CASSSSGWGQETQYF
TRBV11-2,few,TRBJ2-1,CASSLDMGQGSYNEQFF
TRBV29-1,many,TRBJ2-3,CSVRRQGSTDTQYF